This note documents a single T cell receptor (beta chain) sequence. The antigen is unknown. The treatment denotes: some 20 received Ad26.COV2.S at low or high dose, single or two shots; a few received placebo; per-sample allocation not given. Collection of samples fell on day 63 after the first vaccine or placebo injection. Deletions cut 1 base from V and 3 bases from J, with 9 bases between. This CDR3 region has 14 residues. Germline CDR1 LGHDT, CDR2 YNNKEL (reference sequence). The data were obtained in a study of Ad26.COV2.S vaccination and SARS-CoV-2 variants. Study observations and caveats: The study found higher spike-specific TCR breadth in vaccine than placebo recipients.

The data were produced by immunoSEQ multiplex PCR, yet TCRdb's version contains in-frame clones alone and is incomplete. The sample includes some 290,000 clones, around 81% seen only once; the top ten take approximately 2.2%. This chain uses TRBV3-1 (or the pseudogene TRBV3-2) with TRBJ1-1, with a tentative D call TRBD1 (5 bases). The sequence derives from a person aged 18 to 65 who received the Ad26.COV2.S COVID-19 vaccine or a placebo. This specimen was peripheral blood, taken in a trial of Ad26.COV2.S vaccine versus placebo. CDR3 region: CASSQGPGDTEAFF. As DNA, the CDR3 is TGTGCCAGCAGCCAAGGCCCGGGGGACACTGAAGCTTTCTTT.